A single sample is the source of the 8 T cell receptor beta chains below, sequenced in a study of CD8+CD57+ T cells in acquired aplastic anemia. Both TCR beta VDJ combination and CDR3 sequence profiling were carried out. Genomic DNA was the template for this profiling. Each CDR3 protein gets one entry after TCRdb re-called the reads with MiXCR. Of 150,000 to 200,000 distinct CDR3 sequences in the sample, 55% to 70% are singletons; the top ten hold under 60%. Sample: sorted CD4+, CD8+, or CD8+CD57+ T cells (not recorded which) from PBMCs. These receptors were taken from a human donor with severe aplastic anemia or a healthy control (not recorded which).

The chain couples TRBV5-6 to TRBJ2-7, with D unclear. Trimming removed 2 bases from V and 1 base from J, with 7 bases in between. CDR3 size: 13 residues. Per the germline V gene, CDR1 is SGHDT and CDR2 is YYEEEE. DNA of the CDR3: TGTGCCAGCAGCTTCTCGATATCCTACGAGCAGTACTTC. The encoded protein is CASSFSISYEQYF. Together with reference TRBV5-6 and TRBJ2-7, the CDR3 gives the full variable domain: DAGVTQSPTHLIKTRGQQVTLRCSPKSGHDTVSWYQQALGQGPQFIFQYYEEEERQRGNFPDRFSGHQFPNYSSELNVNALLLGDSALYLCASSFSISYEQYFGPGTRLTVT.

V gene TRBV7-6 combines with J gene TRBJ2-7, with TRBD1 identical over 9 bases. This CDR3 comprises 15 residues. Per germline, CDR1 SGHVS and CDR2 FNYEAQ. Trimming at V came to 3 bases and at J to 4 bases, leaving 7 bases not matched to a gene. The DNA of the CDR3 is TGTGCCAGCAGCTTTGGGACAGGGTTGACTTACGAGCAGTACTTC. Translating it yields CASSFGTGLTYEQYF. Full variable domain (outside the CDR3, taken from reference TRBV7-6 and TRBJ2-7): GAGVSQSPRYKVTKRGQDVALRCDPISGHVSLYWYRQALGQGPEFLTYFNYEAQQDKSGLPNDRFSAERPEGSISTLTIQRTEQRDSAMYRCASSFGTGLTYEQYFGPGTRLTVT.

This sequence joins TRBV5-1 and TRBJ2-5; D not resolved. CDR3 length: 13 amino acids. Germline CDR1 SGHRS, CDR2 YFSETQ. Trimming took 0 bases from V and 3 from J, leaving 6 bases between them. The chain's CDR3 is CASSLEAEETQYF. The DNA for the CDR3 is TGCGCCAGCAGCTTGGAGGCGGAAGAGACCCAGTACTTC.

This clonotype has a count of ten or more. This chain uses TRBV10-3 with TRBJ2-3; D is undetermined. The CDR3 totals 15 residues. Germline CDR1 and CDR2: ENHRY and SYGVKD. V was pared by 6 bases and J by 1 base, with 14 bases between. DNA of the CDR3: TGTGCCATCAGCCTCGGGCTGGTCGGCACAGATACGCAGTATTTT. Encoded protein: CAISLGLVGTDTQYF.

This sequence joins TRBV29-1 and TRBJ2-1, with D possibly matching TRBD1 (5 bases). Trimming took off 6 bases at V and 3 bases at J, with 9 bases between the two ends. CDR3 length: 12 amino acids. Germline lookup yields CDR1 SQVTM and CDR2 ANQGSEA. CDR3 nucleotides: TGCAGCGTGGACAAAATCTACAATGAGCAGTTCTTC. Translating it yields CSVDKIYNEQFF.

This sequence joins TRBV7-2 and TRBJ1-6, with D perhaps matching TRBD1 (6 bases). This CDR3 region has 17 residues. Deletions cut 1 base from V and 2 bases from J, with 12 bases between. CDR1 and CDR2 from the germline V gene are SGHTA and FQGNSA. The CDR3 nucleotides are TGTGCCAGCAGCTTAGACTCAGGGGCACCCTATAATTCACCCCTCCACTTT. It specifies CASSLDSGAPYNSPLHF.

A few counts support this clonotype. This rearrangement joins TRBV29-1 to TRBJ1-2, with a weak D call TRBD1 (5 bases). Trimming shortened V by 3 bases and J by 8 bases, and 13 bases separated the two germline ends. CDR1 and CDR2 from the germline V gene are SQVTM and ANQGSEA. There are 12 residues in the CDR3. CDR3 coding DNA: TGCAGCGTTGAGGGGCAGGGTAGGGGCTACACCTTC. Its translation is CSVEGQGRGYTF.

V usage is TRBV12-3 or TRBV12-4 and J usage is TRBJ1-2, with 9 bases identical to TRBD1. CDR3 length: 15 residues. Trimming removed 5 bases from V and 4 bases from J; junction bases left unmatched: 8. The CDR3: CASSPTGQGVYGYTF. DNA of the CDR3: TGTGCCAGCAGTCCAACGGGACAGGGAGTCTATGGCTACACCTTC.